These 15 T cell receptor beta chains were all obtained from the same sample, sequenced in a study of T-cell memory formation after mild COVID-19. In TCRdb, the 5' RACE reads were re-called with MiXCR into one record per CDR3 protein. This sample carries 350,000 or so distinct CDR3 sequences, approximately 13% of them seen once, and the ten largest clones take around 21%. Sequencing input: PBMCs or a T cell subset sorted from them (not recorded which). The receptors stem from a man younger than 35 who had mild COVID-19 (a few samples of this study predate the infection). Cell type and time point are not known.

V and J are TRBV6-6 and TRBJ2-7; D is unresolved. The CDR3 loop spans 14 amino acids. V was cut by 4 bases and J by 3 bases, with 13 bases left in between. Per germline, CDR1 MNHNY and CDR2 SVGAGI (reference sequence). The CDR3 DNA is TGTGCCAGCAGTTGGAGTAGGGCTAACTACGAGCAGTACGTC. Amino acid sequence: CASSWSRANYEQYV.

V gene TRBV19 combines with J gene TRBJ2-2, with no clear D. Germline loops: CDR1 LNHDA, CDR2 SQIVND (reference sequence). V lost 1 base and J 3 bases, leaving 3 bases between the germline ends. This CDR3 comprises 13 residues. The CDR3 loop is CASSIGYTGELFF. The CDR3, as DNA: TGTGCCAGTAGTATAGGATACACCGGGGAGCTGTTTTTT.

This clonotype was observed a few times. The genes are TRBV20-1 and TRBJ1-5; D is possibly TRBD1 (5 bases). The germline CDR1 and CDR2 sequences are DFQATT and SNEGSKA (reference sequence). Deletions cut 5 bases from V and 7 bases from J, with 21 bases between. This CDR3 contains 15 residues. The CDR3 reads CSAVRRDSLLQPQHF. The CDR3 region has the DNA TGCAGTGCTGTCCGCCGAGACAGTCTTTTACAGCCCCAGCATTTT.

The table lists this clonotype with a few counts. The rearrangement links TRBV4-3 to TRBJ1-4; tentatively, D is TRBD1 (5 bases). Germline V lookup: CDR1 LGHNA, CDR2 YSLEER. CDR3 size: 15 residues. V dropped 0 bases and J dropped 8 bases, with 13 bases sitting between them. The CDR3, as DNA: TGCGCCAGCAGCCAAGATCTAGGGGAGGAAGAAAAACTGTTTTTT. Its translation is CASSQDLGEEEKLFF.

This clonotype was observed a handful of times. The chain couples TRBV28 to TRBJ1-4; D unresolved. The CDR3 covers 13 residues. V gave up 6 bases and J gave up 3 bases, with 8 bases separating them. From germline, CDR1 is MDHEN and CDR2 SYDVKM. CDR3: CASRGAANEKLFF. The DNA for the CDR3 is TGTGCCAGCAGGGGCGCGGCTAATGAAAAACTGTTTTTT.

CDR3 DNA sequence: TGCAGCGCCTTAGAAGCTTTCTTT. Amino acid sequence: CSALEAFF. The V call is TRBV29-1, the J call TRBJ1-1; D gene uncertain. Deletions cut 7 bases from V and 8 bases from J, with 5 bases between. CDR1 is SQVTM, CDR2 ANQGSEA, per germline. The CDR3 length is 8 residues.

This clonotype was counted between two and nine times. The gene calls are TRBV5-1 and TRBJ2-3; 7 bases map to TRBD2. Trimming took 4 bases from V and 3 from J; bases not matched to a gene: 8. The V gene's germline CDR1 is SGHRS and CDR2 YFSETQ. The CDR3 is made up of 15 amino acids. CDR3 DNA sequence: TGCGCCAGCAGCCCCGGTCGGGGAGGGACAGATACGCAGTATTTT. It translates to CASSPGRGGTDTQYF. Together with reference TRBV5-1 and TRBJ2-3, the CDR3 gives the full variable domain: KAGVTQTPRYLIKTRGQQVTLSCSPISGHRSVSWYQQTPGQGLQFLFEYFSETQRNKGNFPGRFSGRQFSNSRSEMNVSTLELGDSALYLCASSPGRGGTDTQYFGPGTRLTVL.

The chain links TRBV6-2 or TRBV6-3 to TRBJ2-7; tentatively, D is TRBD1 (5 bases). This CDR3 has 15 amino acids. V was trimmed by 6 bases and J by 1 base, leaving 16 bases between them. Germline V gene sequence: CDR1 MNHEY, CDR2 SVGEGT. The CDR3 nucleotides read TGTGCCAGCAGCGAGCAGGGTGTAGGATCCTACGAGCAGTACGTC. Protein product: CASSEQGVGSYEQYV.

This rearrangement joins TRBV7-6 to TRBJ2-1; D call uncertain. Between the trimmed V and J ends, which lost 3 bases and 5 bases, there was a span of 11 bases. There are 14 residues in the CDR3. The germline CDR1 and CDR2 sequences are SGHVS and FNYEAQ. The CDR3 sequence is CASSFLRADNEQFF. The CDR3 bases are TGTGCCAGCAGCTTCCTACGGGCCGACAATGAGCAGTTCTTC.

The chain employs TRBV5-1 and TRBJ1-1; D gene uncertain. CDR1 SGHRS and CDR2 YFSETQ come from the germline V gene. V was cut by 4 bases and J by 3 bases, with 19 bases left in between. The length of the CDR3 is 16 residues. The CDR3 coding sequence is TGCGCCAGCAGCGCCAACTATCTCCCTAGGGACACTGAAGCTTTCTTT. This encodes CASSANYLPRDTEAFF.

This clonotype was counted ten times or more. This rearrangement joins TRBV6-2 or TRBV6-3 to TRBJ2-7; no clear D gene. CDR1 is MNHEY and CDR2 is SVGEGT in the germline V gene. This CDR3 has 11 amino acids. CDR3 DNA: TGTGCCAGCAGTAACTCCTACGAGCAGTACGTC. It is translated as CASSNSYEQYV.

The chain has TRBV6-1 and TRBJ1-2; unclear D gene. Trimming pared 6 bases from V and 3 bases from J, leaving 11 bases between. The CDR3 spans 13 residues. Germline CDR1 and CDR2: MNHNS and SASEGT. CDR3 residues: CASSLTDDYGYTF. CDR3 coding DNA: TGTGCCAGCAGCCTGACGGATGACTATGGCTACACCTTC.

Concerning this clonotype: One end of the junction varies from germline; a read error may be responsible. This sequence joins TRBV20-1 and TRBJ1-2; no clear D. The CDR3 has 10 residues. Germline lookup yields CDR1 DFQATT and CDR2 SNEGSKA (reference sequence). The CDR3 nucleotides are TGCAGTGCTAGATTGGGCATAACGCCCTTC. This translates into CSARLGITPF.

This clonotype was picked up a small number of times. The V and J genes are TRBV28 and TRBJ2-5; 7 bases align to TRBD1. The CDR3 runs 13 residues. CDR1 is MDHEN and CDR2 is SYDVKM in the germline V gene. Unmatched junction bases numbered 5, after V lost 6 bases and J lost 4 bases. The DNA for the CDR3 is TGTGCCAGCAGCTCGGGACAGACAGAGACCCAGTACTTC. It translates to CASSSGQTETQYF.

This clonotype was picked up a small number of times. The chain links TRBV25-1 to TRBJ1-2; 7 bases map to TRBD1. The V gene end was trimmed by 5 bases and the J gene end by 6 bases; junction bases not matched to a gene: 9. The CDR3 spans 14 residues. The germline gives CDR1 MGHDK, CDR2 SYGVNS. The CDR3 region is CASSLTGTGHGYTF. CDR3 nucleotides: TGTGCCAGCAGTTTGACAGGGACCGGTCATGGCTACACCTTC.